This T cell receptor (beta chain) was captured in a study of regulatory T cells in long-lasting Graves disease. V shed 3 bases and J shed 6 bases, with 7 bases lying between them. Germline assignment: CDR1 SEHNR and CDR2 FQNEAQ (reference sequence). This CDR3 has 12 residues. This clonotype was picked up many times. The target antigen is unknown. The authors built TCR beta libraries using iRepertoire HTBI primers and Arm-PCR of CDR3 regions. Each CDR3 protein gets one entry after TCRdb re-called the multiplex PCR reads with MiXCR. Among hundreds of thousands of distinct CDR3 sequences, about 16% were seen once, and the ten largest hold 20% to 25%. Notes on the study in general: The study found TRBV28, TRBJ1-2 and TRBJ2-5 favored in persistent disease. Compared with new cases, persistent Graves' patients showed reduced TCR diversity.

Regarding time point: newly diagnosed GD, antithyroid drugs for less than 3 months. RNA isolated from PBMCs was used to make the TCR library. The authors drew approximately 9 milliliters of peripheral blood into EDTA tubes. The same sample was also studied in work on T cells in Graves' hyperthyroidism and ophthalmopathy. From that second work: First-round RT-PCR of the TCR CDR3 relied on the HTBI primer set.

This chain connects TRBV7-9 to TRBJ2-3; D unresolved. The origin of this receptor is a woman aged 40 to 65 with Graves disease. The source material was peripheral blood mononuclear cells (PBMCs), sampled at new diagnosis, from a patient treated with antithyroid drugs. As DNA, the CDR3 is TGTGCCAGCAGCTTCTTGAAGGATACGCAGTATTTT. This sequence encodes CASSFLKDTQYF. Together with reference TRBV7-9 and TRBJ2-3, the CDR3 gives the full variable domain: DTGVSQNPRHKITKRGQNVTFRCDPISEHNRLYWYRQTLGQGPEFLTYFQNEAQLEKSRLLSDRFSAERPKGSFSTLEIQRTEQGDSAMYLCASSFLKDTQYFGPGTRLTVL.